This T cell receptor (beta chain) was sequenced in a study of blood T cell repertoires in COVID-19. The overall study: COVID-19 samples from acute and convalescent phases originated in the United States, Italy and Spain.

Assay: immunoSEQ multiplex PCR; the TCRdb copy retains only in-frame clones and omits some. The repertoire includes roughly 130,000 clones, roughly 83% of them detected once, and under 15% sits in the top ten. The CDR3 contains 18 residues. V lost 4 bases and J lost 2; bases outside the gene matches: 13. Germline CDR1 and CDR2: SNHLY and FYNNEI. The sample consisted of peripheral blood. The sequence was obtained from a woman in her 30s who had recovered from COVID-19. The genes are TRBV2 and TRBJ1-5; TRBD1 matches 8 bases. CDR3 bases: TGTGCCAGCAGTGCCTTACGCTTCGACAGGGGACGCAATCAGCCCCAGCATTTT. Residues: CASSALRFDRGRNQPQHF.